This entry concerns a single TCR beta chain. This record belongs to a study of blood T cell repertoires in COVID-19. Study-wide background: From the United States, Italy and Spain came samples of acute and convalescent COVID-19.

Study processing details: Amplification with reference gene primers provided the estimates of nucleated cell counts. Profiled with immunoSEQ multiplex PCR; TCRdb holds only in-frame clones, not every one. Clone size and V and J calls were adopted from that table, with D and trimming inferred from the DNA. The sample yields a few hundred thousand clones, roughly nine tenths seen once. This clonotype was sampled from a man aged 18 to 29 with active or convalescent COVID-19. Sequenced sample: peripheral blood.

The CDR3 is CASSPLTGGGNTIYF. The CDR3 region has the DNA TGCGCCAGCAGCCCCCTGACAGGAGGCGGAAACACCATATATTTT. The V gene is TRBV4-1, the J gene TRBJ1-3; maybe TRBD1 (6 bases). The CDR3 loop spans 15 amino acids. V lost 4 bases to trimming and J lost 4 bases, with 14 bases between them. Germline lookup yields CDR1 MGHRA and CDR2 YSYEKL.